This passage covers 21 T cell receptor beta chains from one sample sequenced in a study of blood T cell repertoires in COVID-19. Generated by immunoSEQ multiplex PCR, the TCRdb table keeps only in-frame clones and is missing some. The table has about 120,000 clones, over 75% seen once. Material: peripheral blood. These receptors originate from an elderly man with acute or convalescent COVID-19.

The chain couples TRBV30 to TRBJ1-4; 8 nucleotides match TRBD1. This CDR3 region has 16 residues. Per germline, CDR1 GTSNPN and CDR2 SVGIG (reference sequence). CDR3 in amino acids: CALWGGQGLKNEKLFF. For the CDR3, the DNA is TGTGCGCTGTGGGGTGGACAGGGCTTGAAAAATGAAAAACTGTTTTTT.

The chain recombines TRBV3-1 (or the pseudogene TRBV3-2) with TRBJ1-5, with 7 bases that match TRBD1. Per germline, CDR1 LGHDT and CDR2 YNNKEL (reference sequence). The trim removed 1 base at V and 5 bases at J, leaving 2 bases unmatched. The CDR3 totals 14 residues. CDR3 DNA sequence: TGTGCCAGCAGCCAAGGCACAGGGGATCAGCCCCAGCATTTT. Translated: CASSQGTGDQPQHF.

The CDR3: CASSEDTNYGYTF. In nucleotides, the CDR3 is TGTGCCAGCAGTGAAGACACTAACTATGGCTACACCTTC. V usage is TRBV2 and J usage is TRBJ1-2; D is undetermined. The germline V gene has CDR1 SNHLY and CDR2 FYNNEI. The V end was cut by 1 base, the J end by 0 bases, with 3 bases between. The CDR3 totals 13 residues.

This clone was seen a few times. This chain uses TRBV6-5 with TRBJ1-1; D is possibly TRBD1 (6 bases). The CDR3 is made up of 14 amino acids. The germline V and J ends were trimmed by 2 bases and 7 bases, with 14 bases remaining between them. Germline V gene lookup returns CDR1 MNHEY and CDR2 SVGAGI. The CDR3 here is CASSYGTRGGEAFF. The CDR3, as DNA: TGTGCCAGCAGTTACGGGACAAGGGGCGGTGAAGCTTTCTTT.

The chain joins TRBV21-1 to TRBJ2-3; TRBD2 is the table's D call, not checked against the DNA. TRBV21-1 is a recognized pseudogene. CDR3 length: 16 residues. The CDR3: CASSIRLARCPDTQYF. CDR3 in DNA: TGTGCCAGCAGCATACGACTAGCGAGGTGCCCAGATACGCAGTATTTT.

V usage is TRBV6-5 and J usage is TRBJ1-6; the match to TRBD1 covers 7 bases. Germline-derived CDR1 and CDR2 are MNHEY and SVGAGI. V was pared by 0 bases and J by 9 bases, with 8 bases of the junction left unmatched. This CDR3 comprises 16 residues. In DNA, the CDR3 is TGTGCCAGCAGTTACTCACCGACAGGGCTGGGTTCACCCCTCCACTTT. Its protein product is CASSYSPTGLGSPLHF.

This clone has only a few counts. This rearrangement joins TRBV19 to TRBJ2-1, with 10 bases matching TRBD2. Looked up from germline, CDR1 is LNHDA and CDR2 is SQIVND (reference sequence). Trimming cost V 5 bases and J 9 bases; bases outside gene matches: 10. The CDR3 sequence is 15 residues long. CDR3 protein: CASSAPSGGALEQFF. The CDR3 DNA reads as TGTGCCAGTAGTGCCCCCAGCGGGGGGGCCCTTGAGCAGTTCTTC.

The chain employs TRBV12-3 or TRBV12-4 and TRBJ1-4; D is undetermined. The V gene lost 3 bases and the J gene lost 10 bases, with 12 bases spanning the gap. The CDR3 spans 13 residues. CDR3 bases: TGTGCCAGCAGTTTTCTCGGGGAAAGAAAACTGTTTTTT. This sequence encodes CASSFLGERKLFF.

The chain recombines TRBV19 with TRBJ1-5, with D tentatively TRBD1 (5 bases). Germline V gene lookup returns CDR1 LNHDA and CDR2 SQIVND (reference sequence). The CDR3 is made up of 15 amino acids. Trimming shortened V by 5 bases and J by 2 bases, and 13 bases separated the two germline ends. DNA for the CDR3: TGTGCCAGTAGTTTGGGGGGATTAGGCAATCAGCCCCAGCATTTT. This sequence encodes CASSLGGLGNQPQHF.

V is TRBV4-2 and J is TRBJ2-5; the match to TRBD2 covers 10 bases. Trimming at V came to 1 base and at J to 7 bases, leaving 9 bases not matched to a gene. CDR1 and CDR2 from the germline V gene are LGHNA and YNFKEQ. The CDR3 spans 16 residues. This CDR3 is CASSQVGSGGQATQYF. The CDR3 DNA is TGTGCCAGCAGCCAAGTTGGTAGCGGGGGGCAGGCGACCCAGTACTTC.

This chain uses TRBV14 with TRBJ1-1; TRBD1 agrees at 12 bases. The CDR3 has 17 residues. V lost 2 bases to trimming and J lost 3 bases; unmatched junction nucleotides: 7. Germline CDR1 SGHDN, CDR2 FVKESK. CDR3 coding DNA: TGTGCCAGCAGCCAACTACCGGGACAGGGGGCTCACACTGAAGCTTTCTTT. This sequence encodes CASSQLPGQGAHTEAFF. Drawing the rest from reference TRBV14 and TRBJ1-1, the complete variable domain is EAGVTQFPSHSVIEKGQTVTLRCDPISGHDNLYWYRRVMGKEIKFLLHFVKESKQDESGMPNNRFLAERTGGTYSTLKVQPAELEDSGVYFCASSQLPGQGAHTEAFFGQGTRLTVV.

The chain couples TRBV13 to TRBJ1-3; D is undetermined. The V gene lost 4 bases and the J gene lost 2 bases, with 9 bases spanning the gap. There are 14 residues in the CDR3. The germline CDR1 and CDR2 sequences are PRHDT and FYEKMQ (reference sequence). CDR3 region: CASSSLRPGNTIYF. CDR3 bases: TGTGCCAGCAGCTCATTGCGGCCTGGAAACACCATATATTTT.

The chain combines TRBV5-1 with TRBJ2-7, with D possibly matching TRBD1 (6 bases). V lost 3 bases to trimming and J lost 2 bases, with 12 bases between them. CDR3 length equals 14 residues. Germline loops: CDR1 SGHRS, CDR2 YFSETQ. Here the CDR3 reads CASSSSGTTYEQYF. The CDR3, as DNA: TGCGCCAGCAGCTCCTCCGGGACAACCTACGAGCAGTACTTC. Based on the CDR3 plus reference TRBV5-1 and TRBJ2-7, the full variable domain is KAGVTQTPRYLIKTRGQQVTLSCSPISGHRSVSWYQQTPGQGLQFLFEYFSETQRNKGNFPGRFSGRQFSNSRSEMNVSTLELGDSALYLCASSSSGTTYEQYFGPGTRLTVT.

This rearrangement joins TRBV18 to TRBJ2-7, with a tentative D call TRBD1 (6 bases). With 6 bases removed from V and 5 bases from J, the gap between germline ends came to 23 bases. This CDR3 region has 16 residues. Germline loops: CDR1 KGHSH, CDR2 LQKENI. This chain's CDR3 is CASSVFGAVKGDEQYF. The CDR3 bases are TGTGCCAGCTCGGTATTCGGGGCGGTAAAGGGGGACGAGCAGTACTTC.

The V call is TRBV30, the J call TRBJ2-7, with 11 nucleotides matching TRBD2. V lost 5 bases to trimming and J lost 3 bases; unmatched junction nucleotides: 15. Germline V gene data show CDR1 as GTSNPN and CDR2 as SVGIG (reference sequence). The CDR3 runs to 17 residues. The CDR3 sequence is CAWSQTSGKGRSYEQYF. As DNA, the CDR3 is TGTGCCTGGTCTCAGACTAGCGGGAAGGGTAGAAGCTACGAGCAGTACTTC.

V is TRBV25-1 and J is TRBJ1-4; 8 bases map to TRBD1. J lost 7 bases, V lost 7 bases, and 2 bases had no gene match. Germline CDR1 reads MGHDK; CDR2 reads SYGVNS. The CDR3 is 12 residues long. The CDR3: CASTGGGEKLFF. The DNA for the CDR3 is TGTGCCAGCACAGGGGGCGGTGAAAAACTGTTTTTT.

V and J are TRBV19 and TRBJ2-3; TRBD2 might be the D (5 bases). The CDR3 is 15 amino acids. The V gene's germline CDR1 is LNHDA and CDR2 SQIVND (reference sequence). Between the trimmed V and J ends, which lost 8 bases and 0 bases, there was a span of 15 bases. DNA of the CDR3: TGTGCCAGTCGGGAACAGTTAACTAGCACAGATACGCAGTATTTT. Its protein is CASREQLTSTDTQYF.

The gene calls are TRBV29-1 and TRBJ2-5; 12 bases align to TRBD1. With V trimmed by 3 bases and J by 5 bases, 4 bases remained unmatched. The CDR3 has 14 residues. Germline V CDR1 and CDR2: SQVTM, ANQGSEA. CDR3 DNA sequence: TGCAGCGTTGAGGGACAGGGGGCAGGGGAGACCCAGTACTTC. This gives the protein CSVEGQGAGETQYF.

The V call is TRBV2, the J call TRBJ1-3, with no clear D. CDR3 length: 16 residues. CDR1 SNHLY and CDR2 FYNNEI come from the germline V gene. Trimming removed 1 base at V and 9 bases at J, with 19 bases between. CDR3 sequence reads: CASSEVLGPTPGTIYF. The CDR3 region has the DNA TGTGCCAGCAGTGAAGTATTAGGCCCAACTCCGGGCACCATATATTTT.

This clone occurred once. This chain connects TRBV5-1 to TRBJ1-1; D is uncertain. The CDR3 extends over 14 amino acids. The V gene lost 5 bases and the J gene lost 0 bases, with 11 bases spanning the gap. Germline V gene data show CDR1 as SGHRS and CDR2 as YFSETQ. The CDR3 sequence is CASSPQTLNTEAFF. CDR3 bases: TGCGCCAGCAGTCCACAGACCTTGAACACTGAAGCTTTCTTT.

V and J are TRBV6-2 or TRBV6-3 and TRBJ1-5; D gene uncertain. The length of the CDR3 is 15 residues. Trimming removed 2 bases from V and 2 bases from J, with 10 bases in between. Looked up from germline, CDR1 is MNHEY and CDR2 is SVGEGT. The CDR3 here is CASSYVAGGNQPQHF. CDR3 DNA sequence: TGTGCCAGCAGTTACGTGGCCGGGGGCAATCAGCCCCAGCATTTT.